This TCR beta chain appears in the sequencing data of a study of blood T cell repertoires in COVID-19. In the study overall: Researchers got acute and convalescent COVID-19 samples from the United States, Italy and Spain. Sources were T cells, B-cell-depleted T cells, or PBMCs; the material itself was cDNA or gDNA.

CDR1 is DFQATT, CDR2 SNEGSKA, per germline (reference sequence). There are 11 residues in the CDR3. The germline V and J ends were trimmed by 6 bases and 5 bases, with 11 bases remaining between them. The repertoire was sequenced with immunoSEQ multiplex PCR; TCRdb's copy has only in-frame clones and lacks some. The data contain about 300,000 clones, around 86% of them singletons. This clonotype was obtained from a man aged 60-69 years who had recovered from COVID-19. Sequencing was performed on PBMCs or T cells enriched from blood (not recorded which). The rearrangement uses TRBV20-1 and TRBJ2-7; D is unresolved. The CDR3 DNA sequence: TGCAGTGCAGAGCTACCGAACGAGCAGTACTTC. It specifies CSAELPNEQYF.